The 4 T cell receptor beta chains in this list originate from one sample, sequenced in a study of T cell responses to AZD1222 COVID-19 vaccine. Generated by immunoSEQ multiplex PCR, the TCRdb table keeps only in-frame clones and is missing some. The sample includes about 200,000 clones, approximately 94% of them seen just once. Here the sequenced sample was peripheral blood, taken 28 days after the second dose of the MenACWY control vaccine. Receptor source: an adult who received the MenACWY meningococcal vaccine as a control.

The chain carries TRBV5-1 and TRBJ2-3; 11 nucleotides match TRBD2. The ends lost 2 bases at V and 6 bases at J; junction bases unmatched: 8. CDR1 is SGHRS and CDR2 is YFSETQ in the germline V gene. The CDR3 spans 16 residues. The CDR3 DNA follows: TGCGCCAGCAGCTTAACTTCAGTAGCGGGAGGGGATACGCAGTATTTT. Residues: CASSLTSVAGGDTQYF.

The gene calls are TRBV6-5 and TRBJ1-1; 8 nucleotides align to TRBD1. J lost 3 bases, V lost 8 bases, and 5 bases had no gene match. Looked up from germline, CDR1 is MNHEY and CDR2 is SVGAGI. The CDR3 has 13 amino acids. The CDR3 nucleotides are TGTGCCAGCTCGACAGGGGCCTACACTGAAGCTTTCTTT. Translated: CASSTGAYTEAFF.

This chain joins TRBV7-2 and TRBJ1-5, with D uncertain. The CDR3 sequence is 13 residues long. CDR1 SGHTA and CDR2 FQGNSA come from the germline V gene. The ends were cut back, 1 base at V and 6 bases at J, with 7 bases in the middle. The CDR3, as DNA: TGTGCCAGCAGCTTAGAGAGGACTCAGCCCCAGCATTTT. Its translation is CASSLERTQPQHF. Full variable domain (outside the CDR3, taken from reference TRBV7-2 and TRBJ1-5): GAGVSQSPSNKVTEKGKDVELRCDPISGHTALYWYRQSLGQGLEFLIYFQGNSAPDKSGLPSDRFSAERTGGSVSTLTIQRTQQEDSAVYLCASSLERTQPQHFGDGTRLSIL.

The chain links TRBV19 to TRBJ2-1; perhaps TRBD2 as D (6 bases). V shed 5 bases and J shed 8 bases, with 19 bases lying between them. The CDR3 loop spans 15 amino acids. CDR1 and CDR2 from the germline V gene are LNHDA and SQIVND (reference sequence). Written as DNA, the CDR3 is TGTGCCAGTAGTCCACTCCGGGACTCCTATCATGAGCAGTTCTTC. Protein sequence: CASSPLRDSYHEQFF.